The 19 T cell receptor beta chains listed next were all sequenced from one sample in a study of T cells in Graves' hyperthyroidism and ophthalmopathy. TCR beta CDR3 region amplification was performed from RNA transcripts. A set of HTBI primers served as the primers for a first-round RT-PCR of the TCR CDR3. TCRdb ran MiXCR on the multiplex PCR reads and lists one entry per CDR3 protein. The sample carries 270,000 or so distinct CDR3 sequences, roughly 15% recorded once. The sequencing input was blood. Receptors were obtained from a woman in her 50s with Graves' hyperthyroidism that later progressed to Graves' ophthalmopathy.

This clonotype was counted ten times or more. This chain links TRBV12-3 or TRBV12-4 with TRBJ2-2; D gene ambiguous. The V end was cut by 3 bases, the J end by 0 bases, with 11 bases between. This CDR3 has 16 amino acids. DNA of the CDR3: TGTGCCAGCAGTTTTTCTGCTACCGCGAACACCGGGGAGCTGTTTTTT. Translated, it gives CASSFSATANTGELFF.

This clonotype was seen a handful of times. The rearrangement uses TRBV4-1 and TRBJ2-1; D is unresolved. Trimming removed 4 bases from V and 4 bases from J, with 11 bases in between. Per the germline V gene, CDR1 is MGHRA and CDR2 is YSYEKL. The CDR3 extends over 14 amino acids. The CDR3 coding sequence is TGCGCCAGCAGCCCCACGGGTAGTTACAATGAGCAGTTCTTC. Translating gives CASSPTGSYNEQFF.

This clonotype was observed many times. V usage is TRBV20-1 and J usage is TRBJ2-3; 11 bases match TRBD2. Germline CDR1 is DFQATT and CDR2 is SNEGSKA (reference sequence). J gave up 5 bases and V 0 bases, and 1 base lay outside the gene matches. The CDR3 is 14 amino acids. The CDR3 bases are TGCAGTGCTAGAGATGGACTAGCGGGAGATACGCAGTATTTT. Protein sequence: CSARDGLAGDTQYF.

This clonotype was observed at least ten times. V and J are TRBV27 and TRBJ2-7, with D possibly being TRBD2 (7 bases). The germline V and J ends were trimmed by 3 bases and 4 bases, with 13 bases remaining between them. This CDR3 region has 14 residues. The germline V gene has CDR1 MNHEY and CDR2 SMNVEV (reference sequence). The CDR3 is CASSFRGARYEQYF. In DNA, the CDR3 is TGTGCCAGCAGTTTCCGGGGGGCGCGTTACGAGCAGTACTTC.

On this clonotype: Mismatch with germline at one junction end may stem from a read error. This chain links TRBV12-3 or TRBV12-4 with TRBJ2-2; TRBD2 agrees at 7 bases. The CDR3 is 18 residues long. The CDR3 sequence is CASSLGGGPSGGTGELFF. CDR3 DNA sequence: TGTGCCAGCAGCTTAGGAGGTGGGCCTAGCGGTGGGACCGGGGAGCTGTTTTTT.

This clonotype was detected many times. The CDR3 nucleotides are TGTGCCAGCAACCATAACCGAAACTCGCCGGAGACCCAGTACTTC. Protein product: CASNHNRNSPETQYF. V gene TRBV3-1 combines with J gene TRBJ2-5; D gene ambiguous. The CDR3 totals 15 residues. The V gene's germline CDR1 is LGHDT and CDR2 YNNKEL (reference sequence). Trimming shortened V by 7 bases and J by 5 bases, and 20 bases separated the two germline ends.

In this sample, this clonotype turned up many times. V and J are TRBV10-3 and TRBJ2-5, with 13 positions matching TRBD2. CDR3 length: 17 amino acids. V was pared by 3 bases and J by 5 bases, with 9 bases of the junction left unmatched. CDR1 and CDR2 (germline): ENHRY, SYGVKD. CDR3 DNA: TGTGCCATCAGTGAAAAACTAGCGGGAGGGCAAATGGAGACCCAGTACTTC. Its translation is CAISEKLAGGQMETQYF.

This clonotype was seen ten or more times. As DNA, the CDR3 is TGCGCCAGCACCCTGTCAGGGGATGAGCAGTTCTTC. Protein: CASTLSGDEQFF. The chain links TRBV5-1 to TRBJ2-1; D possibly corresponds to TRBD1 (6 bases). The germline gives CDR1 SGHRS, CDR2 YFSETQ. Between the trimmed V and J ends, which lost 6 bases and 8 bases, there was a span of 12 bases. The CDR3 extends over 12 amino acids.

In this sample, this clonotype turned up a few times. This chain uses TRBV6-1 with TRBJ1-1; D gene ambiguous. Deletions cut 5 bases from V and 8 bases from J, with 6 bases between. The length of the CDR3 is 10 residues. Looked up from germline, CDR1 is MNHNS and CDR2 is SASEGT. CDR3 DNA sequence: TGTGCCAGCAGTACGGAAGAAGCTTTCTTT. This gives the protein CASSTEEAFF.

In this sample, this clonotype turned up a few times. The rearrangement uses TRBV20-1 and TRBJ2-3; TRBD2 agrees at 10 bases. The trim removed 5 bases at V and 4 bases at J, leaving 6 bases unmatched. Germline-derived CDR1 and CDR2 are DFQATT and SNEGSKA (reference sequence). The CDR3 covers 14 residues. The CDR3 DNA follows: TGCAGTGCTTCTAGCGGGAGAGACCCAGATACGCAGTATTTT. Translated, it gives CSASSGRDPDTQYF.

Worth noting for this clonotype: This may be a read error, as it is one base from a much larger clone. The J gene is TRBJ2-7, the V gene TRBV10-3, with D tentatively TRBD1 or TRBD2 (5 bases each). Germline CDR1 and CDR2: ENHRY and SYGVKD. CDR3 size: 16 residues. DNA for the CDR3: TGTGCCATCAGTGACTTCGAGGGGCGTCAGACCTACGAGCAGCACTTC. Amino acid sequence: CAISDFEGRQTYEQHF.

This clonotype was seen ten or more times. The V and J genes are TRBV7-2 and TRBJ2-1; D is unclear. The V gene lost 5 bases and the J gene lost 8 bases, with 19 bases spanning the gap. The CDR3 is 15 amino acids. Germline V lookup: CDR1 SGHTA, CDR2 FQGNSA. CDR3 sequence (DNA): TGTGCCAGCAGCCCGACCGGCATTTATGTAGATGAGCAGTTCTTC. Its translation: CASSPTGIYVDEQFF.

This clonotype was counted many times. The gene calls are TRBV30 and TRBJ1-1; D call uncertain. CDR1 is GTSNPN and CDR2 is SVGIG in the germline V gene (reference sequence). This CDR3 has 13 residues. Trimming took off 0 bases at V and 1 base at J, with 6 bases between the two ends. The CDR3 DNA sequence: TGTGCCTGGAGTGTTTGGCAGAACACTGAAGCTTTCTTT. Protein: CAWSVWQNTEAFF.

This clonotype was seen many times. This chain links TRBV5-1 with TRBJ2-1; the D gene is possibly TRBD2 (6 bases). The V gene lost 0 bases and the J gene lost 5 bases, with 21 bases spanning the gap. Per germline, CDR1 SGHRS and CDR2 YFSETQ. CDR3 size: 18 residues. CDR3 protein: CASSLAPGLSQFNNEQFF. DNA of the CDR3: TGCGCCAGCAGCTTGGCTCCCGGACTATCCCAATTTAACAATGAGCAGTTCTTC.

Ten or more counts support this clonotype. The chain combines TRBV2 with TRBJ1-2; 9 bases fit TRBD1. Per the germline V gene, CDR1 is SNHLY and CDR2 is FYNNEI. Losses at the gene ends were 8 bases for V and 1 base for J; bases not matched to a gene: 2. CDR3 length: 13 amino acids. As DNA, the CDR3 is TGTGCCAGCCGGACAGGGGTTAACTATGGCTACACCTTC. Its protein product is CASRTGVNYGYTF.

This clonotype was recorded at least ten times. The rearrangement joins TRBV28 to TRBJ1-5; 11 bases are shared with TRBD1. V shed 4 bases and J 4 bases; nucleotides not matched to a gene: 6. The V gene's germline CDR1 is MDHEN and CDR2 SYDVKM. The CDR3 spans 16 residues. CDR3 protein: CASSSPGTGGNQPQHF. In DNA form, the CDR3 reads TGTGCCAGCAGTTCACCCGGGACAGGGGGTAATCAGCCCCAGCATTTT. Variable domain in full (rest from reference TRBV28 and TRBJ1-5): DVKVTQSSRYLVKRTGEKVFLECVQDMDHENMFWYRQDPGLGLRLIYFSYDVKMKEKGDIPEGYSVSREKKERFSLILESASTNQTSMYLCASSSPGTGGNQPQHFGDGTRLSIL.

This clonotype was seen many times. The chain joins TRBV30 to TRBJ2-2; D may correspond to TRBD1 or TRBD2 (5 bases each). This CDR3 spans 16 amino acids. Germline assignment: CDR1 GTSNPN and CDR2 SVGIG (reference sequence). The V and J ends lost 0 bases and 5 bases respectively, with 16 bases between them. The CDR3 here is CAWSVRGRERTGELFF. In nucleotides, the CDR3 is TGTGCCTGGAGTGTACGGGGCAGGGAGAGGACCGGGGAGCTGTTTTTT.

This clonotype was found many times. The V gene is TRBV19, the J gene TRBJ1-1; no clear D. From germline, CDR1 is LNHDA and CDR2 SQIVND (reference sequence). The CDR3 runs 14 residues. Trimming removed 6 bases from V and 0 bases from J, with 11 bases in between. In DNA form, the CDR3 reads TGTGCCAGTAGGGTTTGGGATTTGAACACTGAAGCTTTCTTT. It translates to CASRVWDLNTEAFF.

This clonotype was seen repeatedly, ten times or more. The chain links TRBV15 to TRBJ1-4; perhaps TRBD1 as D (5 bases). The V end was cut by 1 base, the J end by 8 bases, with 11 bases between. CDR1 is LNHNV, CDR2 YYDKDF, per germline (reference sequence). The CDR3 has 14 amino acids. CDR3 protein: CATSRALAGEKLFF. CDR3 DNA sequence: TGTGCCACCAGCAGAGCATTGGCAGGGGAAAAACTGTTTTTT.